The source of this TCR beta chain is a study of technical replicates of blood from a handful of donors listed by TCRdb under 2017. Libraries were prepared through the immunoSEQ multiplex PCR assay. Entries here come from immuneACCESS through TCRdb and include only in-frame sequences with V and J called. Some clones fail to appear in such tables; in the studies checked, an unresolved V gene covers under half of the shortfall, and the cause of the remainder is unknown. The sample table contains about 90,000 clones; only one count was recorded for just under 95% of them. About 0.26% of the sample rests with the top ten. A remark on this clone: Its cognate antigen has yet to be identified. There are no base qualities to consult, and no much larger clone falls within one base. The identical CDR3 is also encoded by other nucleotide sequences in the sample.

CDR1 and CDR2 are read off the germline V gene (reference sequence) as MNHNY and SVGAGI. V was cut back by 2 bases and J by 3 bases, leaving a gap of 5 bases between them. The CDR3, cysteine through phenylalanine, is 12 amino acids long. CDR3 DNA only is kept here, 36 bases in frame from base 1. The V gene is TRBV6-6 and the J gene is TRBJ2-7, with no reliable assignment of the D segment. Sample: T cells isolated from PBMCs. The receptor comes from a human donor in good health. This receptor has the CDR3 CASSYPNYEQYF. Here is the DNA: TGTGCCAGCAGTTACCCCAACTACGAGCAGTACTTC.